The rows below give T cell receptor beta chains drawn from one sample of a study of Ad26.COV2.S vaccination and SARS-CoV-2 variants. Repertoires were generated with immunoSEQ multiplex PCR, while TCRdb's copy carries only in-frame clones and drops some. The repertoire consists of around 250,000 clones, with roughly 89% occurring once and the leading ten covering about 2.8%. Sequenced here: peripheral blood, sampled in a trial of Ad26.COV2.S vaccine versus placebo. The receptors here all came from a person aged 18-65 years who received the Ad26.COV2.S COVID-19 vaccine or a placebo. CDR3s include the opening cysteine and the closing phenylalanine or tryptophan. The D gene is left open where the match is weak. Where a row states a size, it is once, few, many or the class of an expanded clone; other rows omit it.

d_call	clone_size	v_call	j_call	cdr3_length	cdr3_nt	cdr3_aa
NA	NA	TRBV11-2	TRBJ2-5	13	TGTGCCAGCAGCTCAACTTGGGAGGAGACCCAGTACTTC	CASSSTWEETQYF
NA	NA	TRBV7-2	TRBJ2-2	15	TGTGCCAGCAGCCTAAGACGGCGAAACACCGGGGAGCTGTTTTTT	CASSLRRRNTGELFF
NA	NA	TRBV6-5	TRBJ2-7	13	TGTGCCAGCAAGAGTTTGGCGGGGTTTGAGCAGTACTTC	CASKSLAGFEQYF
TRBD1	NA	TRBV11-2	TRBJ2-1	18	TGTGCCAGCAGCTCCAAATCACACGGGACAGTTTCCTACAATGAGCAGTTCTTC	CASSSKSHGTVSYNEQFF
TRBD2	once	TRBV4-1	TRBJ2-3	15	TGCGCCAGCAGCCATCGGACTAGCGGGAGTGCTACGCAGTATTTT	CASSHRTSGSATQYF
NA	NA	TRBV2	TRBJ2-6	12	TGTGCCAGCAGAATGGGGGCGGGCGTCCTGACTTTC	CASRMGAGVLTF
TRBD1	NA	TRBV10-3	TRBJ1-1	13	TGTGCCATCAGTCGACAGGGATACACTGAAGCTTTCTTT	CAISRQGYTEAFF
NA	NA	TRBV4-3	TRBJ1-1	14	TGCGCCAGCAGCCCCTCTCTTCCCGACACTGAAGCTTTCTTT	CASSPSLPDTEAFF
NA	NA	TRBV5-1	TRBJ1-1	15	TGCGCCAGCAGCTTGAGAGGCAGCATGAACACTGAAGCTTTCTTT	CASSLRGSMNTEAFF
NA	NA	TRBV7-6	TRBJ1-1	13	TGTGCCAGCAGCCCAACAATGAACACTGAAGCTTTCTTT	CASSPTMNTEAFF
NA	NA	TRBV5-6	TRBJ1-2	19	TGTGCCAGCAGCTTGGGGTTTCGGCGAATCGCTACTCTCAATTATGGCTACACCTTC	CASSLGFRRIATLNYGYTF
TRBD2	NA	TRBV2	TRBJ2-1	16	TGTGCCAGCAGTGAAGGGAACAGCGGGAGGGTCAATGAGCAGTTCTTC	CASSEGNSGRVNEQFF
TRBD2	NA	TRBV6-2/TRBV6-3	TRBJ2-1	17	TGTGCCAGCAGTTACTCGATGTCACTAGCGGGAGCCGATGAGCAGTTCTTC	CASSYSMSLAGADEQFF
NA	NA	TRBV10-3	TRBJ2-1	16	TGTGCCATAGGCATGCCGGCTCCCGGTACTTACAATGAGCAGTTCTTC	CAIGMPAPGTYNEQFF
NA	NA	TRBV20-1	TRBJ2-1	14	TGCAGTGCTAGTATGGCTAGGGGTCTGAATGAGCAGTTCTTC	CSASMARGLNEQFF
NA	NA	TRBV12-2	TRBJ2-1	12	TGTGCAAGTCGCTTAGGGCAGGGGGCTAAGTTCTTC	CASRLGQGAKFF
TRBD2	once	TRBV9	TRBJ2-3	16	TGTGCCAGCAGCGTAGTTTCTAGCGGGAGTAGGGATACGCAGTATTTT	CASSVVSSGSRDTQYF
NA	NA	TRBV5-1	TRBJ2-2	14	TGCGCCAGCAGCTTTACGGTATCTTCCGGGGAGCTGTTTTTT	CASSFTVSSGELFF
NA	NA	TRBV18	TRBJ2-5	14	TGTGCCAGCTCATCGGACACCCAAAAAGAGACCCAGTACTTC	CASSSDTQKETQYF
NA	once	TRBV7-2	TRBJ2-3	15	TGTGCCAGCAGCTTAGTTGGGGGTAGCACAGATACGCAGTATTTT	CASSLVGGSTDTQYF
TRBD2	NA	TRBV6-5	TRBJ2-5	14	TGTGCCAGCATCCGCGGGGGAGCCTCGAAGACCCAGTACTTC	CASIRGGASKTQYF
NA	NA	TRBV30	TRBJ1-2	15	TGTGCCTGGAGTGATCCCTACAGGGCGAACTATGGCTACACCTTC	CAWSDPYRANYGYTF
NA	NA	TRBV14	TRBJ2-3	15	TGTGCCAGCAGCCAATGGCGCGGGAATGAACCGACGCAGTATTTT	CASSQWRGNEPTQYF
NA	NA	TRBV2	TRBJ1-5	13	TGTGCCAGCAGACCGACGGGAAATCAGCCCCAGCATTTT	CASRPTGNQPQHF
NA	NA	TRBV19	TRBJ1-1	13	TGTGCCAGTAGTTGGGGGCTTTTCACTGAAGCTTTCTTT	CASSWGLFTEAFF